This T cell receptor (beta chain) was profiled in a study of T cell responses to AZD1222 COVID-19 vaccine. Assay used: immunoSEQ multiplex PCR; TCRdb lists only in-frame clones, some missing. The sample gives roughly 50,000 clones, around 89% of which show up once; under 2% is in the top ten. The sample holds a few counts of this clone. The V end was cut by 1 base, the J end by 1 base, with 4 bases between. Germline V lookup: CDR1 MNHEY, CDR2 SMNVEV (reference sequence). CDR3 size: 13 residues. The clonotype comes from an adult in good health. V is TRBV27 and J is TRBJ1-1; no clear D gene. The sample was peripheral blood, taken on day 0 of AZD1222 vaccination. The DNA for the CDR3 is TGTGCCAGCAGTTTATTTCGGAACACTGAAGCTTTCTTT. It specifies CASSLFRNTEAFF.